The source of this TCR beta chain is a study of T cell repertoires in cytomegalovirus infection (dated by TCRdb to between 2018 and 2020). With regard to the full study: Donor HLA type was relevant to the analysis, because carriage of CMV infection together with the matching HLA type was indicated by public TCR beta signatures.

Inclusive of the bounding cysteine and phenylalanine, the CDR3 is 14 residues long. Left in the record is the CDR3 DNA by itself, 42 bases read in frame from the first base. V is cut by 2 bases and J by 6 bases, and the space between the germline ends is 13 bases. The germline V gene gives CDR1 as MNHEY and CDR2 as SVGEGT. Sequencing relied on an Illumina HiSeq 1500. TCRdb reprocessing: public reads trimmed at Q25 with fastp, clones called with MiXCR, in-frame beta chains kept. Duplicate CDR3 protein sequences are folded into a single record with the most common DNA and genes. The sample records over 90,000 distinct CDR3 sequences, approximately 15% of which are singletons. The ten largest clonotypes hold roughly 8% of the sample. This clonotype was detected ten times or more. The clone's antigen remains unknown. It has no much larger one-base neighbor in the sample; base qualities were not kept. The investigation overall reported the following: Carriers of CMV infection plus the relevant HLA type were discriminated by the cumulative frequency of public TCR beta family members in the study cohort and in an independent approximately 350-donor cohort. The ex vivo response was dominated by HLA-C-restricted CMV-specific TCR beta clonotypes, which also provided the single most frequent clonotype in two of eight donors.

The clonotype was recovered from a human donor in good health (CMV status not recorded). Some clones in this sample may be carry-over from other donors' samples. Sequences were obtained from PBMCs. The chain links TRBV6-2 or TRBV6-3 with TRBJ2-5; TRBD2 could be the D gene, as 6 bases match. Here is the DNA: TGTGCCAGCAGTTACCGCGCGGAGGGCCAGACCCAGTACTTC. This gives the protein CASSYRAEGQTQYF.